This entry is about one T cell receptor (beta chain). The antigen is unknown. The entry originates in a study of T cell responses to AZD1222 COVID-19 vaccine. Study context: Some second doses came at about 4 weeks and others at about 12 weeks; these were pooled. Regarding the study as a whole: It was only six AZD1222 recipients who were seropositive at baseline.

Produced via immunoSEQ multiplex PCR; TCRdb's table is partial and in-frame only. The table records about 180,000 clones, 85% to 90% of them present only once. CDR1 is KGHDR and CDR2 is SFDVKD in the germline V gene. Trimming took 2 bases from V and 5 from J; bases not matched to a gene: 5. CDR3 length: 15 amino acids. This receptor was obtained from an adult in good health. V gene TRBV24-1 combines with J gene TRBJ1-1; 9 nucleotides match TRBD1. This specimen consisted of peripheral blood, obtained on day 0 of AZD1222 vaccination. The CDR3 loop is CATSDSGTGRTEAFF. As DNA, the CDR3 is TGTGCCACCAGTGATTCCGGGACAGGGAGGACTGAAGCTTTCTTT.